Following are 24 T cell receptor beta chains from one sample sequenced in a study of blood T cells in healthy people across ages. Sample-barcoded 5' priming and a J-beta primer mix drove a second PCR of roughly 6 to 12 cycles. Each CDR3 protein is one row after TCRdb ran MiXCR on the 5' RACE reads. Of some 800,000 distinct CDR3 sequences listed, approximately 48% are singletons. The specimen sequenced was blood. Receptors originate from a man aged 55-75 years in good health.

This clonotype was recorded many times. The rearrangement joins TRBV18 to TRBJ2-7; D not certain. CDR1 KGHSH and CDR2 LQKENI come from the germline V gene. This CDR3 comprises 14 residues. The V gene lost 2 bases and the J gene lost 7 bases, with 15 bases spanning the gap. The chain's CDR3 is CASSPAAGPREQYF. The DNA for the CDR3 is TGTGCCAGCTCACCAGCGGCAGGCCCTAGAGAGCAGTACTTC.

CDR3 sequence: CASRLSGNTDGYTF. The CDR3 DNA follows: TGTGCCAGCAGACTAAGTGGCAACACGGATGGCTACACCTTC. V is TRBV7-2 and J is TRBJ1-2; D is uncertain. This CDR3 is built from 14 residues. Germline CDR1 and CDR2: SGHTA and FQGNSA. The V end lost 6 bases, the J end lost 6 bases, and 17 bases lay between the germline ends.

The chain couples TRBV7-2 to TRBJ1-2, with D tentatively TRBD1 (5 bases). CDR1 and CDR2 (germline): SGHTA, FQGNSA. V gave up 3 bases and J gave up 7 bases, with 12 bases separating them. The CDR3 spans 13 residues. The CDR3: CASSFEGARGYTF. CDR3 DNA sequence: TGTGCCAGCAGCTTCGAAGGGGCGCGTGGCTACACCTTC.

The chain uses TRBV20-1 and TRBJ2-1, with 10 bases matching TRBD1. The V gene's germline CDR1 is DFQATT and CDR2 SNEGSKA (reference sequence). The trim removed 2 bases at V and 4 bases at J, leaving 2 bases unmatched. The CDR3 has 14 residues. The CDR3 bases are TGCAGTGCTAGATGGGACAGGGGTTACAATGAGCAGTTCTTC. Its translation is CSARWDRGYNEQFF.

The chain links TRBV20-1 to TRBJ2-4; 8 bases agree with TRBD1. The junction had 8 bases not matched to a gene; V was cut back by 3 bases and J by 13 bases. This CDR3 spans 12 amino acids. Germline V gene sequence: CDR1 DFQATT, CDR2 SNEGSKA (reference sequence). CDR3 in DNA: TGCAGTGCTAGCAACAGGGGGTGGGAGCAGTACTTC. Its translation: CSASNRGWEQYF.

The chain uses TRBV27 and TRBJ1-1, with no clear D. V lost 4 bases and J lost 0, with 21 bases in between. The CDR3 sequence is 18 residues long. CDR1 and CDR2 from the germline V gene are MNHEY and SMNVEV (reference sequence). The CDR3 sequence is CASSYGPPARFLNTEAFF. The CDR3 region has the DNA TGTGCCAGCAGTTACGGCCCCCCCGCCAGGTTCTTGAACACTGAAGCTTTCTTT.

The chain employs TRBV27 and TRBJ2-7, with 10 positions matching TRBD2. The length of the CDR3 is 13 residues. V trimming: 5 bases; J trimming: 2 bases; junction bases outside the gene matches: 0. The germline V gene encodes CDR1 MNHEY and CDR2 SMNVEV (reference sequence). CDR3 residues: CASSTSGTYEQYF. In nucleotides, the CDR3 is TGTGCCAGCAGTACTAGCGGGACCTACGAGCAGTACTTC.

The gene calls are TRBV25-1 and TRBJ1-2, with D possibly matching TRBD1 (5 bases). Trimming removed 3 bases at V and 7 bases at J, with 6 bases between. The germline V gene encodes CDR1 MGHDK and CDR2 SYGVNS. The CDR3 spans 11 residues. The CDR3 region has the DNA TGTGCCAGCAGTGATGGGGGTGGCTACACCTTC. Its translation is CASSDGGGYTF.

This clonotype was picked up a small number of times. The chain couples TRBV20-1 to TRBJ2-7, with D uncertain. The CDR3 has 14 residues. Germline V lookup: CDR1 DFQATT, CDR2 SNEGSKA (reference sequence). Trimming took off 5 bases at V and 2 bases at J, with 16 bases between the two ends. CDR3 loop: CSAPYQGRPYEQYF. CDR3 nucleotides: TGCAGTGCTCCCTACCAAGGAAGACCCTACGAGCAGTACTTC.

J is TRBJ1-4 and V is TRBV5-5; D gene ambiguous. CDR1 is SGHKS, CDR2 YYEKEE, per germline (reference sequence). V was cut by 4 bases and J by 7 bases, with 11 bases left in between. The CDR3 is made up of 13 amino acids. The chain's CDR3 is CASSPGSSEKLFF. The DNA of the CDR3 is TGTGCCAGCAGCCCGGGGAGTAGTGAAAAACTGTTTTTT.

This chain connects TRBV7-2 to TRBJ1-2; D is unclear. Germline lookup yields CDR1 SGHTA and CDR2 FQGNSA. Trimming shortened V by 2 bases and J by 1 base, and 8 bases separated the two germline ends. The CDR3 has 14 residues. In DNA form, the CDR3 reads TGTGCCAGCAGCTTAATGCAGATTAACTATGGCTACACCTTC. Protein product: CASSLMQINYGYTF.

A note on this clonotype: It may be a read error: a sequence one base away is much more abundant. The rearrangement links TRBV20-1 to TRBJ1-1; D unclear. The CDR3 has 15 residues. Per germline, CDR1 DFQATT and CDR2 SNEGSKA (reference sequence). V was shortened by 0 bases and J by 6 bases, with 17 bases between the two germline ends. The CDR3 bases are TGCAGTGCTAGAGATCAGTGCCTGGGGATACCTGAAGCTTTCTTT. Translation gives CSARDQCLGIPEAFF.

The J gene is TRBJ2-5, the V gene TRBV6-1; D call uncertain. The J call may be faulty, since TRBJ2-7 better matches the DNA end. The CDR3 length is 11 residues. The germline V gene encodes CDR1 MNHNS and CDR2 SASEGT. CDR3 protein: CASSLMDEQYF. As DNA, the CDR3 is TGTGCCAGCAGTCTGATGGACGAGCAGTACTTC.

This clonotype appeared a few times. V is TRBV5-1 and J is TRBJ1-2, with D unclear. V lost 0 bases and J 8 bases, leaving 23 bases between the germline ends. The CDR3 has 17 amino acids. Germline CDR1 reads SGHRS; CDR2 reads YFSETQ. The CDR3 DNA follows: TGCGCCAGCAGCTTGGCTGTTGGATACGGGGAAGTAGGAGGCTACACCTTC. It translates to CASSLAVGYGEVGGYTF. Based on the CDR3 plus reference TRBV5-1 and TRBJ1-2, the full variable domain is KAGVTQTPRYLIKTRGQQVTLSCSPISGHRSVSWYQQTPGQGLQFLFEYFSETQRNKGNFPGRFSGRQFSNSRSEMNVSTLELGDSALYLCASSLAVGYGEVGGYTFGSGTRLTVV.

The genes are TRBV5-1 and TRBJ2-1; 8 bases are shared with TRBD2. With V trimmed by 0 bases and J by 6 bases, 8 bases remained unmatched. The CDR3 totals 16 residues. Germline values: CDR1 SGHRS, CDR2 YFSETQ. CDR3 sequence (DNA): TGCGCCAGCAGCTTGGTAGTGACTAGCGTCCCCAATGAGCAGTTCTTC. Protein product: CASSLVVTSVPNEQFF.

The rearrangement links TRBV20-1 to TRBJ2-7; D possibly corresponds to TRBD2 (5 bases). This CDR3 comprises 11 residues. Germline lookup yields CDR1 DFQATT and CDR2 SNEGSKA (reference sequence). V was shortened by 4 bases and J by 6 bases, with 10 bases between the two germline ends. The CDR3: CSATGMGEQYF. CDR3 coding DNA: TGCAGTGCTACCGGGATGGGCGAGCAGTACTTC.

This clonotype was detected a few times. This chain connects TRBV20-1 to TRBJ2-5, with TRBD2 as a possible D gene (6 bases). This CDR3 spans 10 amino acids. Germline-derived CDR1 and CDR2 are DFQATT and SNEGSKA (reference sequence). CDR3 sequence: CSARRDEQYF. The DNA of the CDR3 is TGCAGCGCCAGGAGGGATGAGCAGTACTTC.

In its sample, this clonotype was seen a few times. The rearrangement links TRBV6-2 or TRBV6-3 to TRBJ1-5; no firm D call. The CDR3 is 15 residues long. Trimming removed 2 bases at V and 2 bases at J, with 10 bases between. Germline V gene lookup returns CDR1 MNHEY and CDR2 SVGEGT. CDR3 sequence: CASSYGPYGNQPQHF. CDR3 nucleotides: TGTGCCAGCAGTTACGGCCCATATGGCAATCAGCCCCAGCATTTT.

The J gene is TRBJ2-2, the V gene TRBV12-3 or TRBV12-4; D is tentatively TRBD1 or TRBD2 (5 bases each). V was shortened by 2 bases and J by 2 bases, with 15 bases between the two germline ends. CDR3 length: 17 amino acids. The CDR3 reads CASSLTGGMANTGELFF. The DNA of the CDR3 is TGTGCCAGCAGTTTAACAGGAGGCATGGCAAACACCGGGGAGCTGTTTTTT.

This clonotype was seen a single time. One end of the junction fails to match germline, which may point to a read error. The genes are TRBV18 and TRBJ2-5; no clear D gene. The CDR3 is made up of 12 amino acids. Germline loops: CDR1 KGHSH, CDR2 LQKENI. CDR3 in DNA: TGTGCCAGCGCACCGGAACGAGAGACCCAGTACTTC. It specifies CASAPERETQYF.

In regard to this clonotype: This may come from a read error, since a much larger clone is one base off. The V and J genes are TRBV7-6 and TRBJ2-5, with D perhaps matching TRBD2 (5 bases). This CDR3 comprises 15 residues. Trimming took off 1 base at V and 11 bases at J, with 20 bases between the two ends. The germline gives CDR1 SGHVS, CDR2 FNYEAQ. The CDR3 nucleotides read TGTGCCAGCAGCTTAGGGGGAGTGGGGAACAATGAGCAGTACTTC. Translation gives CASSLGGVGNNEQYF.

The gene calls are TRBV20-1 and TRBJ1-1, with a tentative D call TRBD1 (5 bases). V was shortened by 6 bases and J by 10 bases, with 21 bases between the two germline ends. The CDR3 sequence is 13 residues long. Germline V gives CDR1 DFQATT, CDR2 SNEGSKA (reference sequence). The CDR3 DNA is TGCAGTGCCGCTAGAGGTGAAACAGGCGGAGCTTTCTTT. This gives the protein CSAARGETGGAFF.

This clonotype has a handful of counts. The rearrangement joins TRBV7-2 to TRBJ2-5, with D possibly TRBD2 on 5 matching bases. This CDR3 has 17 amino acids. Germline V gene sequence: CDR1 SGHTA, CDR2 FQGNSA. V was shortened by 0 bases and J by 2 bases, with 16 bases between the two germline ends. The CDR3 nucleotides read TGTGCCAGCAGCTTAGCGCTTTCCCGTCCGGGGCAAGAGACCCAGTACTTC. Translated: CASSLALSRPGQETQYF.

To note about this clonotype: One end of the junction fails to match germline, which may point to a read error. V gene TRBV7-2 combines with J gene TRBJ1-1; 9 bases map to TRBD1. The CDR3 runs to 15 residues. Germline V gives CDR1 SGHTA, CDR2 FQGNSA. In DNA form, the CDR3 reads TGTGCCAGCAGCGCCCGGGACAGGGCGAACGCTGAAGCTTTCTTT. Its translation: CASSARDRANAEAFF.